The 18 T cell receptor beta chains reported below all come from one sample, sequenced in a study of blood T cell repertoires in COVID-19. Libraries were prepared by immunoSEQ multiplex PCR; TCRdb keeps only in-frame clonotypes and omits some of them. The table lists hundreds of thousands of clones, roughly 89% of them singletons. Source material: peripheral blood. These receptors were collected from a woman under 40 with active or convalescent COVID-19.

The table lists this clone with a count of one. This sequence joins TRBV7-8 and TRBJ1-2, with TRBD1 as a possible D gene (5 bases). Germline CDR1 reads SGHVS; CDR2 reads FQNEAQ. CDR3 size: 16 residues. The V end lost 3 bases, the J end lost 0 bases, and 14 bases lay between the germline ends. The CDR3 DNA sequence: TGTGCCAGCAGCTTTGGGTTTGGGGCTGCTAACTATGGCTACACCTTC. It yields the protein CASSFGFGAANYGYTF.

This sequence joins TRBV18 and TRBJ1-1; 7 positions agree with TRBD1. CDR3 length: 15 amino acids. Germline CDR1 KGHSH, CDR2 LQKENI. V lost 3 bases to trimming and J lost 0 bases; unmatched junction nucleotides: 4. For the CDR3, the DNA is TGTGCCAGCTCACCCGGACAGGTGATGAACACTGAAGCTTTCTTT. Translating it yields CASSPGQVMNTEAFF. The full variable domain, rest sourced from reference TRBV18 and TRBJ1-1, is NAGVMQNPRHLVRRRGQEARLRCSPMKGHSHVYWYRQLPEEGLKFMVYLQKENIIDESGMPKERFSAEFPKEGPSILRIQQVVRGDSAAYFCASSPGQVMNTEAFFGQGTRLTVV.

This clone has a single count. The chain recombines TRBV19 with TRBJ1-5; D might be TRBD1 (5 bases). This CDR3 comprises 16 residues. Deletions cut 5 bases from V and 0 bases from J, with 14 bases between. The V gene's germline CDR1 is LNHDA and CDR2 SQIVND (reference sequence). CDR3 in amino acids: CASSSGDVYSNQPQHF. CDR3 DNA sequence: TGTGCCAGTAGTTCGGGGGACGTCTATAGCAATCAGCCCCAGCATTTT.

The chain carries TRBV7-9 and TRBJ2-3; 8 bases line up with TRBD2. V trimming: 5 bases; J trimming: 1 base; junction bases outside the gene matches: 8. The CDR3 spans 16 residues. In germline, CDR1 is SEHNR, CDR2 FQNEAQ (reference sequence). CDR3 amino acids: CASSPTAGVRTDTQYF. The CDR3 bases are TGTGCCAGCAGCCCAACAGCGGGGGTTCGCACAGATACGCAGTATTTT.

The V gene is TRBV19, the J gene TRBJ1-1, with a weak D call TRBD1 (6 bases). Trimming shortened V by 6 bases and J by 3 bases, and 11 bases separated the two germline ends. CDR1 is LNHDA and CDR2 is SQIVND in the germline V gene (reference sequence). The CDR3 runs 13 residues. The CDR3 reads CASRQGRDTEAFF. CDR3 DNA: TGTGCCAGTAGGCAGGGGAGGGACACTGAAGCTTTCTTT.

The chain links TRBV5-1 to TRBJ2-7, with 7 bases identical to TRBD1. The length of the CDR3 is 17 residues. V gave up 4 bases and J gave up 0 bases; unmatched junction bases: 13. Germline V lookup: CDR1 SGHRS, CDR2 YFSETQ. Here the CDR3 DNA reads TGCGCCAGCAGCCAACCCCCGGGACAGATTTTCTCCTACGAGCAGTACTTC. It translates to CASSQPPGQIFSYEQYF.

This rearrangement joins TRBV7-4 to TRBJ2-7; 8 nucleotides align to TRBD2. The CDR3 length is 15 residues. Germline V gene lookup returns CDR1 SGHVT and CDR2 SQSDAQ. Losses at the gene ends were 3 bases for V and 3 bases for J; bases not matched to a gene: 7. This CDR3 is CASSFNGRDYYEQYF. DNA for the CDR3: TGTGCCAGCAGCTTCAACGGGAGGGATTACTACGAGCAGTACTTC.

The chain links TRBV6-1 to TRBJ1-2; D is unclear. This CDR3 is 12 amino acids long. CDR1 is MNHNS, CDR2 SASEGT, per germline. Trimming took off 3 bases at V and 8 bases at J, with 10 bases between the two ends. CDR3: CASSDNYWGYTF. In nucleotides, the CDR3 is TGTGCCAGCAGTGACAACTACTGGGGCTACACCTTC.

The chain uses TRBV27 and TRBJ2-6; 9 positions agree with TRBD1. Trimming removed 2 bases from V and 0 bases from J; junction bases left unmatched: 8. Germline CDR1 is MNHEY and CDR2 is SMNVEV (reference sequence). The length of the CDR3 is 19 residues. The CDR3 sequence: CASSLRTGAPSSGANVLTF. The CDR3, as DNA: TGTGCCAGCAGTTTAAGGACAGGGGCCCCCAGCTCTGGGGCCAACGTCCTGACTTTC.

CDR3 nucleotides: TGTGCCAGCAGTGAATGGGACAGTGGGGAAAGTGTCTACACCTTC. Its protein product is CASSEWDSGESVYTF. The chain employs TRBV2 and TRBJ1-2; 7 nucleotides align to TRBD1. Germline trimming cut 2 bases from V and 10 bases from J; bases unmatched to any gene: 13. Germline loops: CDR1 SNHLY, CDR2 FYNNEI. The CDR3 is 15 amino acids.

The rearrangement joins TRBV2 to TRBJ2-7; TRBD1 agrees at 11 bases. Trimming removed 10 bases from V and 6 bases from J; junction bases left unmatched: 14. Per the germline V gene, CDR1 is SNHLY and CDR2 is FYNNEI. The CDR3 length is 15 residues. CDR3 region: CATSPGDRGMSEQYF. The CDR3 coding sequence is TGTGCCACATCCCCCGGGGACAGGGGGATGAGCGAGCAGTACTTC.

This chain links TRBV14 with TRBJ2-7; D is possibly TRBD1 (5 bases). The CDR3 has 14 residues. Germline values: CDR1 SGHDN, CDR2 FVKESK. Trimming removed 4 bases from V and 3 bases from J, with 13 bases in between. DNA for the CDR3: TGTGCCAGCAGCCTGTTCAGGGATAGCTACGAGCAGTACTTC. It is translated as CASSLFRDSYEQYF.

This rearrangement joins TRBV19 to TRBJ2-1, with TRBD1 matching 7 bases. Trimming at V came to 6 bases and at J to 2 bases, leaving 7 bases not matched to a gene. CDR1 is LNHDA and CDR2 is SQIVND in the germline V gene (reference sequence). The CDR3 is 15 amino acids. The CDR3 DNA is TGTGCCAGTAGCGACAAGGGACAGACCTACAATGAGCAGTTCTTC. Protein: CASSDKGQTYNEQFF.

J is TRBJ2-1 and V is TRBV29-1; D possibly corresponds to TRBD2 (6 bases). CDR1 and CDR2 (germline): SQVTM, ANQGSEA. This CDR3 has 14 residues. V lost 7 bases and J lost 7, with 20 bases in between. CDR3 residues: CSGRAQAGLNEQFF. The CDR3 DNA follows: TGCAGCGGCCGGGCTCAAGCGGGTTTGAATGAGCAGTTCTTC.

This sequence joins TRBV5-1 and TRBJ1-2; no clear D gene. Trimming removed 4 bases from V and 0 bases from J, with 16 bases in between. CDR1 SGHRS and CDR2 YFSETQ come from the germline V gene. The CDR3 is made up of 16 amino acids. CDR3 residues: CASSPSSGAANYGYTF. The CDR3 bases are TGCGCCAGCAGCCCCAGTTCGGGAGCGGCTAACTATGGCTACACCTTC. The full variable domain, completed using reference TRBV5-1 and TRBJ1-2, is KAGVTQTPRYLIKTRGQQVTLSCSPISGHRSVSWYQQTPGQGLQFLFEYFSETQRNKGNFPGRFSGRQFSNSRSEMNVSTLELGDSALYLCASSPSSGAANYGYTFGSGTRLTVV.

The gene calls are TRBV27 and TRBJ1-2; the D is unclear. CDR3 size: 14 residues. Germline V gives CDR1 MNHEY, CDR2 SMNVEV (reference sequence). Deletions cut 6 bases from V and 2 bases from J, with 13 bases between. The CDR3: CASSRGGGNYGYTF. In DNA form, the CDR3 reads TGTGCCAGCAGCCGAGGCGGCGGAAACTATGGCTACACCTTC.

The gene calls are TRBV18 and TRBJ1-5, with 9 nucleotides matching TRBD1. With V trimmed by 6 bases and J by 4 bases, 4 bases remained unmatched. Germline V gives CDR1 KGHSH, CDR2 LQKENI. The CDR3 has 14 amino acids. This CDR3 is CASSLGQGNQPQHF. CDR3 DNA sequence: TGTGCCAGCTCGCTTGGACAGGGGAATCAGCCCCAGCATTTT.

V usage is TRBV14 and J usage is TRBJ1-1, with TRBD1 as a possible D gene (6 bases). This CDR3 region has 18 residues. CDR1 is SGHDN and CDR2 is FVKESK in the germline V gene. Between the trimmed V and J ends, which lost 4 bases and 5 bases, there was a span of 26 bases. This CDR3 is CASSPSPTGRALGTEAFF. The CDR3 DNA reads TGTGCCAGCAGCCCATCCCCCACAGGGCGAGCCTTAGGGACTGAAGCTTTCTTT.